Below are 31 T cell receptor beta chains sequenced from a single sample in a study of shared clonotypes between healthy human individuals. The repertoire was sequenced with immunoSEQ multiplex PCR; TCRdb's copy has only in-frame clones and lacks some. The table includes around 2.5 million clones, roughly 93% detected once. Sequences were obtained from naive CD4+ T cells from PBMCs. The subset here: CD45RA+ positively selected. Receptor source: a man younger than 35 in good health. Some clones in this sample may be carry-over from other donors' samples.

The CDR3 reads CASSNIAGELFF. CDR3 coding DNA: TGTGCCAGCTCTAACATCGCCGGGGAGCTGTTTTTT. This chain connects TRBV18 to TRBJ2-2; D gene uncertain. Germline loops: CDR1 KGHSH, CDR2 LQKENI. This CDR3 comprises 12 residues. The V end was cut by 6 bases, the J end by 6 bases, with 8 bases between.

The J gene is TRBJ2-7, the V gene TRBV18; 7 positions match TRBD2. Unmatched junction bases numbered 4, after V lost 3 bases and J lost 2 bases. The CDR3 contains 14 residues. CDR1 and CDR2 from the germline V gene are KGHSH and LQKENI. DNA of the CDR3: TGTGCCAGCTCACCCCTAGCGGACGCCTACGAGCAGTACTTC. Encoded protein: CASSPLADAYEQYF.

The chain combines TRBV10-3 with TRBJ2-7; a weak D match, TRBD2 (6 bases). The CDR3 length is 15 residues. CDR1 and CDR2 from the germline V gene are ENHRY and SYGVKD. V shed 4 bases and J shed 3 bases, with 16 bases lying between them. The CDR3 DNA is TGTGCCATCAGTGGTAATCGGGGGATGGTCTACGAGCAGTACTTC. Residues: CAISGNRGMVYEQYF.

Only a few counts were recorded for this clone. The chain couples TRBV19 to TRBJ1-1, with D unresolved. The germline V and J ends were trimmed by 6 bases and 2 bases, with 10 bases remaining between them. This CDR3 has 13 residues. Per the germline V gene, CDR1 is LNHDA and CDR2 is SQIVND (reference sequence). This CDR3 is CASSSGVNTEAFF. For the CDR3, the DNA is TGTGCCAGTAGCTCAGGAGTAAACACTGAAGCTTTCTTT.

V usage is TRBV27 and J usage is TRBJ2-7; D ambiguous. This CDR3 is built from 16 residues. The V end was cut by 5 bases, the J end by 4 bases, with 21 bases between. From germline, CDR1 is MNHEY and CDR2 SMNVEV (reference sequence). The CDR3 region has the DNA TGTGCCAGCAGTACCCTCCCGTTGACAATTAGTTACGAGCAGTACTTC. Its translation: CASSTLPLTISYEQYF.

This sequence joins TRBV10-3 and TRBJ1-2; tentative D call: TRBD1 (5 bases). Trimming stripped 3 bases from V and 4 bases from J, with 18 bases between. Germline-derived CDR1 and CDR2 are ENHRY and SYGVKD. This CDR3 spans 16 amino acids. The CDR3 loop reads CAISETRGTAGYGYTF. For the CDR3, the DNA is TGTGCCATCAGTGAAACGAGGGGAACCGCCGGCTATGGCTACACCTTC.

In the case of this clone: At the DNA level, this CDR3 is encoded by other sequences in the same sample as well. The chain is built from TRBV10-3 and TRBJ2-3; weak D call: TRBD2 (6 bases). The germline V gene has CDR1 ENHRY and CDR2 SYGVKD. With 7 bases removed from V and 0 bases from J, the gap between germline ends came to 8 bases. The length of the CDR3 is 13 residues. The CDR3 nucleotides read TGTGCCATCATGGGGGGAAGCACAGATACGCAGTATTTT. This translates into CAIMGGSTDTQYF.

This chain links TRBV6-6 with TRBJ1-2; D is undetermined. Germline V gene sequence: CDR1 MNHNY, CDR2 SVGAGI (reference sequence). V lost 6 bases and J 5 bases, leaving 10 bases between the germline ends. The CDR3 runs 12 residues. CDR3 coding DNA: TGTGCCAGCAGGGACGGACCTTATGGCTACACCTTC. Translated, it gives CASRDGPYGYTF.

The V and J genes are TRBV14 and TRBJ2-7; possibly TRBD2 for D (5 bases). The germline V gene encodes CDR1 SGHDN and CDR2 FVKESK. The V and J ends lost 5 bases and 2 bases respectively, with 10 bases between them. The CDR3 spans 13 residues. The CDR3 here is CASSYRGTYEQYF. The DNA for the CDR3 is TGTGCCAGCAGCTACCGGGGAACCTACGAGCAGTACTTC.

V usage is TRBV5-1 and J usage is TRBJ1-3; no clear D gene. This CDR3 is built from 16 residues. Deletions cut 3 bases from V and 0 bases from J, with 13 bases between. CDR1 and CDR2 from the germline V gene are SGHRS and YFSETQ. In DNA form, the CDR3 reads TGCGCCAGCAGCTGGAAGGGAGGTGGCTCTGGAAACACCATATATTTT. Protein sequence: CASSWKGGGSGNTIYF. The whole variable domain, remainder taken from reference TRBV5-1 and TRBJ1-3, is KAGVTQTPRYLIKTRGQQVTLSCSPISGHRSVSWYQQTPGQGLQFLFEYFSETQRNKGNFPGRFSGRQFSNSRSEMNVSTLELGDSALYLCASSWKGGGSGNTIYFGEGSWLTVV.

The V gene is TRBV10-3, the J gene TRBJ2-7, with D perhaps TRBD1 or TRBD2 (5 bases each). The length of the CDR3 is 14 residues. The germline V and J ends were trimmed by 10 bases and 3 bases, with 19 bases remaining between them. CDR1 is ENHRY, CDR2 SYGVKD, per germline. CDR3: CATSPGQGIYEQYF. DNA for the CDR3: TGTGCCACCTCCCCGGGGCAGGGTATCTACGAGCAGTACTTC.

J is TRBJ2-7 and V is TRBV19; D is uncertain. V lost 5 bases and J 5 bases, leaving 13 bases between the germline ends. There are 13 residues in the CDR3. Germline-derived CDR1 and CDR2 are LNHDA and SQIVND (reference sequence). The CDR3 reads CASSPLLQHEQYF. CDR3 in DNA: TGTGCCAGTAGTCCCTTACTGCAACACGAGCAGTACTTC.

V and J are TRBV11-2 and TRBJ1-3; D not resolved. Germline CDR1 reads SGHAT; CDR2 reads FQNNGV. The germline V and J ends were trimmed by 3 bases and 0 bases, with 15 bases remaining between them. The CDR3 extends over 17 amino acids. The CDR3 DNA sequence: TGTGCCAGCAGCTTCCTTAGGAGCTCAAGCTCTGGAAACACCATATATTTT. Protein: CASSFLRSSSSGNTIYF.

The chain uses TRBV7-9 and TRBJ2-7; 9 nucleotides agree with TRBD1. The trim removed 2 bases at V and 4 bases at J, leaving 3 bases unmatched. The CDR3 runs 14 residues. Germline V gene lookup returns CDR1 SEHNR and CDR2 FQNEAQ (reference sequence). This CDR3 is CASSLWDREYEQYF. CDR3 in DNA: TGTGCCAGCAGCTTATGGGACAGGGAATACGAGCAGTACTTC.

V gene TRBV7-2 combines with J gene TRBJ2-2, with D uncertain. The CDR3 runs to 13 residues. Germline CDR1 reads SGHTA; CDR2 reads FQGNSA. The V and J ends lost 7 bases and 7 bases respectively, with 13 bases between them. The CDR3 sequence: CASNRVGIGELFF. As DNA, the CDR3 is TGTGCCAGCAACCGGGTAGGGATCGGGGAGCTGTTTTTT. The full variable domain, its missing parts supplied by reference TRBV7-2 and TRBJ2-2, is GAGVSQSPSNKVTEKGKDVELRCDPISGHTALYWYRQSLGQGLEFLIYFQGNSAPDKSGLPSDRFSAERTGGSVSTLTIQRTQQEDSAVYLCASNRVGIGELFFGEGSRLTVL.

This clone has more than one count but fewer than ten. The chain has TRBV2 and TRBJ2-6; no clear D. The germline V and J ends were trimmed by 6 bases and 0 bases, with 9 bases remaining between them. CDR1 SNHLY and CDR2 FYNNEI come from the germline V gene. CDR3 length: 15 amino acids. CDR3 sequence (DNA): TGTGCCAGCAGCCAGAGCCCCTCTGGGGCCAACGTCCTGACTTTC. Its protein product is CASSQSPSGANVLTF.

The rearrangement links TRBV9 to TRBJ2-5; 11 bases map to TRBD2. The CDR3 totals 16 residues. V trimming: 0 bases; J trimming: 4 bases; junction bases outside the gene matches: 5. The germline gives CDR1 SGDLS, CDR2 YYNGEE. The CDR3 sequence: CASSVATSGVGETQYF. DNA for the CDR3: TGTGCCAGCAGCGTAGCGACTAGCGGGGTGGGAGAGACCCAGTACTTC.

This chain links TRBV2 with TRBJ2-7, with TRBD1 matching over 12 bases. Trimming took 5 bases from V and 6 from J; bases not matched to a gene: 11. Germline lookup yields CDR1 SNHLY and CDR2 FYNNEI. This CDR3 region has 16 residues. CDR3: CASSPVAGQGAREQYF. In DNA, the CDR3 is TGTGCCAGCAGTCCCGTCGCGGGACAGGGGGCGCGCGAGCAGTACTTC.

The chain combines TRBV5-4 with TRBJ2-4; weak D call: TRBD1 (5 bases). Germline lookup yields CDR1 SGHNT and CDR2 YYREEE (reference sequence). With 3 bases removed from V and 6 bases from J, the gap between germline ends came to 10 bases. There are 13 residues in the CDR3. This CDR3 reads CASSSHQGNIQYF. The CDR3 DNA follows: TGTGCCAGCAGCTCCCATCAGGGAAACATTCAGTACTTC.

The CDR3 is CASSVHSGANVLTF. The CDR3 bases are TGTGCCAGCAGCGTACACTCTGGGGCCAACGTCCTGACTTTC. The chain uses TRBV9 and TRBJ2-6; no clear D gene. Per germline, CDR1 SGDLS and CDR2 YYNGEE. The V gene lost 1 base and the J gene lost 0 bases, with 2 bases spanning the gap. There are 14 residues in the CDR3.

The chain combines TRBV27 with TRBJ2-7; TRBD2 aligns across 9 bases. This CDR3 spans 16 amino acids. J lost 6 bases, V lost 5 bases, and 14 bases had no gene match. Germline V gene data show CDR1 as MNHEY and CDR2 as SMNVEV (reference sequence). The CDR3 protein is CASSPTLAGWLLEQYF. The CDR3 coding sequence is TGTGCCAGCAGTCCAACGCTAGCGGGATGGCTCCTCGAGCAGTACTTC.

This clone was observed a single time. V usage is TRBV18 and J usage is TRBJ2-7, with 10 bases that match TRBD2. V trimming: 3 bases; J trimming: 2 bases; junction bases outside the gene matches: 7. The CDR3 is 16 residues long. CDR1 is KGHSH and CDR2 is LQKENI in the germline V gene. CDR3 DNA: TGTGCCAGCTCACCCAACGGAGCGGGAGGGACCTACGAGCAGTACTTC. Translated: CASSPNGAGGTYEQYF.

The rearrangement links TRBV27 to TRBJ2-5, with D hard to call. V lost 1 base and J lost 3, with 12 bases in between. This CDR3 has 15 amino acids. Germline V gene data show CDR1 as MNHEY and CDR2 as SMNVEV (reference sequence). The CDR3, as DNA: TGTGCCAGCAGTTTATGGGGTACAGCAGAAGAGACCCAGTACTTC. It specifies CASSLWGTAEETQYF.

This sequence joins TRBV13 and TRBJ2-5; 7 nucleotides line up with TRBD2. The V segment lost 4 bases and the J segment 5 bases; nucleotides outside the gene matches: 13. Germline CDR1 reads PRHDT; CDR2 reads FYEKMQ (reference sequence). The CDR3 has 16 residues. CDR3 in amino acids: CASSSGGGGRAETQYF. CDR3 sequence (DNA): TGTGCCAGCAGCTCCGGGGGTGGCGGGAGAGCGGAGACCCAGTACTTC.

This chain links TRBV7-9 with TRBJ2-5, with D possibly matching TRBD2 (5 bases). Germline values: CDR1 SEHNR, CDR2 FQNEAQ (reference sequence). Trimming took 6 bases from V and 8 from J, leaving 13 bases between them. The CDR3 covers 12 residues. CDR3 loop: CASSRRAETQYF. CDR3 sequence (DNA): TGTGCCAGCAGTCGGCGGGCGGAAACCCAGTACTTC.

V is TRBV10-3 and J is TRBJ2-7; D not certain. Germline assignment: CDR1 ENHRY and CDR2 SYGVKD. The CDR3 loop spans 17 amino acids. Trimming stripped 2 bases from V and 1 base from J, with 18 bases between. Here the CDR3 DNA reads TGTGCCATCAGTGAGGGGGTCCCGTCTGTTGGGTCCTACGAGCAGTACTTC. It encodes CAISEGVPSVGSYEQYF.

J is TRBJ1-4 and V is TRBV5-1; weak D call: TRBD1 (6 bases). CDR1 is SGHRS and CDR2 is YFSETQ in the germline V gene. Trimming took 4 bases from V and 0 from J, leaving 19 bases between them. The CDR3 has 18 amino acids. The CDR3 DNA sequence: TGCGCCAGCAGCAAACCCCGGGACACCGATGCAACTAATGAAAAACTGTTTTTT. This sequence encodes CASSKPRDTDATNEKLFF.

CDR3 nucleotides: TGCAGCGTTGACCCGCGACTAGCGGGACAAGAGACCCAGTACTTC. Amino acid sequence: CSVDPRLAGQETQYF. The V gene is TRBV29-1, the J gene TRBJ2-5; 11 bases agree with TRBD2. Looked up from germline, CDR1 is SQVTM and CDR2 is ANQGSEA. This CDR3 has 15 amino acids. Unmatched junction bases numbered 5, after V lost 3 bases and J lost 2 bases.

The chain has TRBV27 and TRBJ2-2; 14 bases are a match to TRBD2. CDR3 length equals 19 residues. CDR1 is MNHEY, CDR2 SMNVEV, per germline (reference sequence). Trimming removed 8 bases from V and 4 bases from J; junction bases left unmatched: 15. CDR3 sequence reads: CASLPKERLAGGFTGELFF. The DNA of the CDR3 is TGTGCCAGCCTCCCTAAAGAGAGACTAGCGGGAGGGTTCACCGGGGAGCTGTTTTTT.

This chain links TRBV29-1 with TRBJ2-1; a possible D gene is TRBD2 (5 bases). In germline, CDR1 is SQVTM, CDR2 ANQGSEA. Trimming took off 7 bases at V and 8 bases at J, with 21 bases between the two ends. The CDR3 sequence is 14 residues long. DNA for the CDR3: TGCAGCGCTGGGCCGTGGCCCGCGGGCGATGAGCAGTTCTTC. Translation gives CSAGPWPAGDEQFF.

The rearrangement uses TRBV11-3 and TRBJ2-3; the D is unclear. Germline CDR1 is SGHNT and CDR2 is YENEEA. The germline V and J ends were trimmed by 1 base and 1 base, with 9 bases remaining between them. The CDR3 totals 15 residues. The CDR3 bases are TGTGCCAGCAGCTTAGGCAGCGTTGGCACAGATACGCAGTATTTT. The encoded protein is CASSLGSVGTDTQYF.